Below, 8 T cell receptor beta chains from the same sample are listed, as sequenced in a study of T cell responses to AZD1222 COVID-19 vaccine. Measured with immunoSEQ multiplex PCR; TCRdb has only the in-frame clones, and not every one. The table includes about 150,000 clones, approximately 87% detected once. The sequenced sample was peripheral blood, obtained on day 0 of MenACWY control vaccination. The receptors come from an adult in good health.

The V call is TRBV9, the J call TRBJ1-2; perhaps TRBD1 as D (5 bases). The CDR3 extends over 14 amino acids. CDR1 is SGDLS, CDR2 YYNGEE, per germline. Trimming took off 2 bases at V and 5 bases at J, with 13 bases between the two ends. CDR3 nucleotide sequence: TGTGCCAGCAGCGTCGCGGGGGATGGGTATGGCTACACCTTC. Protein product: CASSVAGDGYGYTF.

This clone was counted between two and nine times. The rearrangement joins TRBV6-6 to TRBJ2-1; 9 positions agree with TRBD1. J lost 6 bases, V lost 2 bases, and 8 bases had no gene match. The CDR3 has 16 amino acids. The V gene's germline CDR1 is MNHNY and CDR2 SVGAGI (reference sequence). In nucleotides, the CDR3 is TGTGCCAGCAGTTACCCACCGGGACAGGGACTCAATGAGCAGTTCTTC. This translates into CASSYPPGQGLNEQFF.

This chain links TRBV10-3 with TRBJ1-1; D unclear. V was trimmed by 6 bases and J by 0 bases, leaving 8 bases between them. This CDR3 has 13 residues. Germline CDR1 and CDR2: ENHRY and SYGVKD. The CDR3 here is CAISLMMNTEAFF. CDR3 coding DNA: TGTGCCATCAGCCTAATGATGAACACTGAAGCTTTCTTT.

The chain recombines TRBV5-4 with TRBJ2-2, with 8 positions matching TRBD2. Per the germline V gene, CDR1 is SGHNT and CDR2 is YYREEE (reference sequence). This CDR3 is 15 amino acids long. J gave up 1 base and V 4 bases, and 3 bases lay outside the gene matches. This chain's CDR3 is CASSRTSRNTGELFF. CDR3 in DNA: TGTGCCAGCAGCCGGACTAGCAGGAACACCGGGGAGCTGTTTTTT.

V is TRBV5-1 and J is TRBJ2-3; 7 bases map to TRBD2. This CDR3 comprises 17 residues. The trim removed 3 bases at V and 1 base at J, leaving 11 bases unmatched. The germline V gene has CDR1 SGHRS and CDR2 YFSETQ. The CDR3 DNA reads as TGCGCCAGCAGCTCGGTGGCTAGCGGAAGAGGCACAGATACGCAGTATTTT. It yields the protein CASSSVASGRGTDTQYF.

V and J are TRBV28 and TRBJ2-2; TRBD1 agrees at 9 bases. Germline V gives CDR1 MDHEN, CDR2 SYDVKM. Unmatched junction bases numbered 3, after V lost 6 bases and J lost 1 base. The CDR3 has 15 amino acids. DNA for the CDR3: TGTGCCAGCAGGAGACAGGGGGTGAACACCGGGGAGCTGTTTTTT. This sequence encodes CASRRQGVNTGELFF.

This clone was counted between two and nine times. The chain recombines TRBV7-2 with TRBJ1-1, with D maybe TRBD1 (5 bases). This CDR3 comprises 13 residues. Germline assignment: CDR1 SGHTA and CDR2 FQGNSA. The ends were cut back, 4 bases at V and 4 bases at J, with 10 bases in the middle. The CDR3 is CASSSGPRTEAFF. The CDR3 DNA is TGTGCCAGCAGCTCGGGGCCGCGCACTGAAGCTTTCTTT.

V is TRBV5-5 and J is TRBJ2-7, with no clear D. Germline CDR1 SGHKS, CDR2 YYEKEE (reference sequence). Trimming pared 6 bases from V and 9 bases from J, leaving 19 bases between. The CDR3 consists of 13 residues. DNA for the CDR3: TGTGCCAGCACCTTAACAGATCCCGGCAGGCAGTACTTC. It specifies CASTLTDPGRQYF. The full variable domain, its missing parts supplied by reference TRBV5-5 and TRBJ2-7, is DAGVTQSPTHLIKTRGQQVTLRCSPISGHKSVSWYQQVLGQGPQFIFQYYEKEERGRGNFPDRFSARQFPNYSSELNVNALLLGDSALYLCASTLTDPGRQYFGPGTRLTVT.